These 15 T cell receptor beta chains came from one sample sequenced in a study of T cell repertoires in cytomegalovirus infection. Which antigens these TCRs recognize remains unknown. One entry per CDR3 protein results from TCRdb running MiXCR on the reads. The profile shows about 110,000 distinct CDR3 sequences, under 45% of them singletons. The starting material was CD8+ T cells from cultured PBMCs, obtained from culture after CMV antigen stimulation. Receptor source: a human donor in good health (CMV status not recorded). Some clones in this sample may be carry-over from other donors' samples.

V and J are TRBV9 and TRBJ1-2; no firm D call. Per the germline V gene, CDR1 is SGDLS and CDR2 is YYNGEE. This CDR3 is built from 12 residues. The ends were cut back, 1 base at V and 5 bases at J, with 6 bases in the middle. CDR3 in DNA: TGTGCCAGCAGCGTATCAACATATGGCTACACCTTC. This codes for CASSVSTYGYTF.

CDR3 loop: CASTRYQETQYF. The DNA for the CDR3 is TGTGCCAGCACACGGTACCAAGAGACCCAGTACTTC. V usage is TRBV7-9 and J usage is TRBJ2-5; D not resolved. Trimming left V 7 bases short and J 0 bases short, with 6 bases between. CDR1 and CDR2 from the germline V gene are SEHNR and FQNEAQ (reference sequence). This CDR3 has 12 amino acids.

The rearrangement uses TRBV6-5 and TRBJ2-7; 8 positions agree with TRBD2. The CDR3 spans 13 residues. Per the germline V gene, CDR1 is MNHEY and CDR2 is SVGAGI. With 8 bases clipped from V and 6 bases from J, the junction kept 9 bases outside the gene matches. The CDR3 reads CASRPGGAGEQYF. The DNA for the CDR3 is TGTGCCAGCCGTCCGGGGGGGGCTGGCGAGCAGTACTTC.

This clonotype was counted ten times or more. The V gene is TRBV12-3 or TRBV12-4, the J gene TRBJ1-2; 7 nucleotides line up with TRBD1. The CDR3 contains 15 residues. The J segment lost 2 bases and the V segment lost 5 bases, leaving 8 bases of the junction unmatched. The chain's CDR3 is CASSLSAGGNYGYTF. CDR3 in DNA: TGTGCCAGCAGTCTCTCCGCAGGGGGGAACTATGGCTACACCTTC.

V gene TRBV7-6 combines with J gene TRBJ2-1; 9 nucleotides line up with TRBD1. V was clipped by 1 base and J by 7 bases; unmatched bases: 8. In germline, CDR1 is SGHVS, CDR2 FNYEAQ. This CDR3 spans 16 amino acids. This CDR3 is CASSLEPGQGWNEQFF. CDR3 DNA sequence: TGTGCCAGCAGCTTAGAGCCGGGACAGGGATGGAATGAGCAGTTCTTC.

J is TRBJ2-7 and V is TRBV6-5, with D perhaps TRBD1 (6 bases). V was trimmed by 5 bases and J by 2 bases, leaving 16 bases between them. Germline V CDR1 and CDR2: MNHEY, SVGAGI. The CDR3 covers 15 residues. CDR3: CASSANTGFPYEQYF. In DNA, the CDR3 is TGTGCCAGCAGTGCGAACACAGGGTTCCCCTACGAGCAGTACTTC.

This clonotype has at least ten counts. CDR3 sequence (DNA): TGTGCCAGCAGTTCCGGGGGGGGACAGATCTACAATGAGCAGTTCTTC. Its translation is CASSSGGGQIYNEQFF. This chain joins TRBV5-4 and TRBJ2-1; weak D call: TRBD2 (8 bases). CDR1 is SGHNT, CDR2 YYREEE, per germline (reference sequence). The CDR3 has 16 amino acids. Trimming took off 5 bases at V and 3 bases at J, with 18 bases between the two ends.

This chain's CDR3 is CASSHRAGGHYEQFF. CDR3 in DNA: TGCGCCAGCAGCCACCGAGCGGGGGGGCATTATGAGCAGTTCTTC. The chain uses TRBV4-1 and TRBJ2-1, with 10 bases matching TRBD2. This CDR3 spans 15 amino acids. In germline, CDR1 is MGHRA, CDR2 YSYEKL. The V segment lost 3 bases and the J segment 8 bases; nucleotides outside the gene matches: 7.

V gene TRBV4-1 combines with J gene TRBJ1-2; 8 bases line up with TRBD1. Looked up from germline, CDR1 is MGHRA and CDR2 is YSYEKL. CDR3 length: 15 residues. Germline trimming cut 0 bases from V and 5 bases from J; bases unmatched to any gene: 5. The DNA of the CDR3 is TGCGCCAGCAGCCAAGAGACTCACAGGGGGTATGGCTACACCTTC. Protein: CASSQETHRGYGYTF.

The rearrangement links TRBV27 to TRBJ2-2; D might be TRBD2 (5 bases). CDR3 length: 16 amino acids. The germline CDR1 and CDR2 sequences are MNHEY and SMNVEV (reference sequence). V was pared by 6 bases and J by 6 bases, with 20 bases between. For the CDR3, the DNA is TGTGCCAGCAGGCCTGGAGGCAGAAGTGGTGCCGGGGAGCTGTTTTTT. It is translated as CASRPGGRSGAGELFF.

The gene calls are TRBV9 and TRBJ1-1, with D tentatively TRBD1 (5 bases). Germline V lookup: CDR1 SGDLS, CDR2 YYNGEE. Trimming took 4 bases from V and 5 from J, leaving 15 bases between them. The CDR3 is 14 residues long. CDR3 region: CASSNRTGWTEAFF. In nucleotides, the CDR3 is TGTGCCAGCAGCAACAGGACCGGATGGACTGAAGCTTTCTTT.

The chain joins TRBV27 to TRBJ2-2, with 8 nucleotides matching TRBD2. The germline gives CDR1 MNHEY, CDR2 SMNVEV (reference sequence). The CDR3 is 15 amino acids. V gave up 5 bases and J gave up 5 bases; unmatched junction bases: 7. The CDR3 reads CASSRGGGTTGELFF. Here the CDR3 DNA reads TGTGCCAGCAGTCGGGGCGGGGGGACGACCGGGGAGCTGTTTTTT.

The chain couples TRBV7-6 to TRBJ1-4, with no clear D. Germline assignment: CDR1 SGHVS and CDR2 FNYEAQ. CDR3 length: 14 amino acids. V was clipped by 1 base and J by 4 bases, with 7 bases between them. The CDR3 DNA reads TGTGCCAGCAGCTTAGTCGCCTATAATGAAAAACTGTTTTTT. Encoded protein: CASSLVAYNEKLFF.

In this sample, this clonotype turned up a few times. This chain links TRBV7-8 with TRBJ2-6; D is ambiguous. Trimming took off 1 base at V and 0 bases at J, with 4 bases between the two ends. The germline gives CDR1 SGHVS, CDR2 FQNEAQ. CDR3 length: 15 amino acids. The CDR3 coding sequence is TGTGCCAGCAGCTTAGTCTCCTCTGGGGCCAACGTCCTGACTTTC. It codes for CASSLVSSGANVLTF.

V usage is TRBV5-6 and J usage is TRBJ1-5; D gene uncertain. This CDR3 spans 16 amino acids. The germline V gene has CDR1 SGHDT and CDR2 YYEEEE. The V and J ends lost 0 bases and 7 bases respectively, with 17 bases between them. The CDR3 DNA reads as TGTGCCAGCAGCTTGGTCTCAGGAGGGTCAGGCCAGCCCCAGCATTTT. Translation: CASSLVSGGSGQPQHF.